The clone carrying this T cell receptor beta chain occurred a few times. Antigen specificity is unknown. TCRdb passed the reads through MiXCR, listing each CDR3 protein once. Of approximately 500,000 distinct CDR3 sequences in the sample, about 17% were seen once. These data are taken from a study of T cell repertoires in cytomegalovirus infection. Across the study: Shared public TCR beta signatures pointed to both CMV infection and a matching HLA type.

Study-wide results and caveats: Cumulative frequency (of public TCR beta family members) identified carriers of CMV plus the relevant HLA. Dominating the ex vivo response were HLA-C-restricted CMV-specific TCR beta clonotypes.

V gave up 0 bases and J gave up 1 base, with 9 bases separating them. Germline V lookup: CDR1 DFQATT, CDR2 SNEGSKA (reference sequence). CDR3 size: 14 residues. The TCR comes from a human donor in good health (CMV status not recorded). Some clones in this sample may be carry-over from other donors' samples. The source material was CD8+ T cells from PBMCs. This rearrangement joins TRBV20-1 to TRBJ1-1; D gene uncertain. This chain's CDR3 is CSARDRQANTEAFF. CDR3 nucleotide sequence: TGCAGTGCTAGAGACCGCCAAGCGAACACTGAAGCTTTCTTT.